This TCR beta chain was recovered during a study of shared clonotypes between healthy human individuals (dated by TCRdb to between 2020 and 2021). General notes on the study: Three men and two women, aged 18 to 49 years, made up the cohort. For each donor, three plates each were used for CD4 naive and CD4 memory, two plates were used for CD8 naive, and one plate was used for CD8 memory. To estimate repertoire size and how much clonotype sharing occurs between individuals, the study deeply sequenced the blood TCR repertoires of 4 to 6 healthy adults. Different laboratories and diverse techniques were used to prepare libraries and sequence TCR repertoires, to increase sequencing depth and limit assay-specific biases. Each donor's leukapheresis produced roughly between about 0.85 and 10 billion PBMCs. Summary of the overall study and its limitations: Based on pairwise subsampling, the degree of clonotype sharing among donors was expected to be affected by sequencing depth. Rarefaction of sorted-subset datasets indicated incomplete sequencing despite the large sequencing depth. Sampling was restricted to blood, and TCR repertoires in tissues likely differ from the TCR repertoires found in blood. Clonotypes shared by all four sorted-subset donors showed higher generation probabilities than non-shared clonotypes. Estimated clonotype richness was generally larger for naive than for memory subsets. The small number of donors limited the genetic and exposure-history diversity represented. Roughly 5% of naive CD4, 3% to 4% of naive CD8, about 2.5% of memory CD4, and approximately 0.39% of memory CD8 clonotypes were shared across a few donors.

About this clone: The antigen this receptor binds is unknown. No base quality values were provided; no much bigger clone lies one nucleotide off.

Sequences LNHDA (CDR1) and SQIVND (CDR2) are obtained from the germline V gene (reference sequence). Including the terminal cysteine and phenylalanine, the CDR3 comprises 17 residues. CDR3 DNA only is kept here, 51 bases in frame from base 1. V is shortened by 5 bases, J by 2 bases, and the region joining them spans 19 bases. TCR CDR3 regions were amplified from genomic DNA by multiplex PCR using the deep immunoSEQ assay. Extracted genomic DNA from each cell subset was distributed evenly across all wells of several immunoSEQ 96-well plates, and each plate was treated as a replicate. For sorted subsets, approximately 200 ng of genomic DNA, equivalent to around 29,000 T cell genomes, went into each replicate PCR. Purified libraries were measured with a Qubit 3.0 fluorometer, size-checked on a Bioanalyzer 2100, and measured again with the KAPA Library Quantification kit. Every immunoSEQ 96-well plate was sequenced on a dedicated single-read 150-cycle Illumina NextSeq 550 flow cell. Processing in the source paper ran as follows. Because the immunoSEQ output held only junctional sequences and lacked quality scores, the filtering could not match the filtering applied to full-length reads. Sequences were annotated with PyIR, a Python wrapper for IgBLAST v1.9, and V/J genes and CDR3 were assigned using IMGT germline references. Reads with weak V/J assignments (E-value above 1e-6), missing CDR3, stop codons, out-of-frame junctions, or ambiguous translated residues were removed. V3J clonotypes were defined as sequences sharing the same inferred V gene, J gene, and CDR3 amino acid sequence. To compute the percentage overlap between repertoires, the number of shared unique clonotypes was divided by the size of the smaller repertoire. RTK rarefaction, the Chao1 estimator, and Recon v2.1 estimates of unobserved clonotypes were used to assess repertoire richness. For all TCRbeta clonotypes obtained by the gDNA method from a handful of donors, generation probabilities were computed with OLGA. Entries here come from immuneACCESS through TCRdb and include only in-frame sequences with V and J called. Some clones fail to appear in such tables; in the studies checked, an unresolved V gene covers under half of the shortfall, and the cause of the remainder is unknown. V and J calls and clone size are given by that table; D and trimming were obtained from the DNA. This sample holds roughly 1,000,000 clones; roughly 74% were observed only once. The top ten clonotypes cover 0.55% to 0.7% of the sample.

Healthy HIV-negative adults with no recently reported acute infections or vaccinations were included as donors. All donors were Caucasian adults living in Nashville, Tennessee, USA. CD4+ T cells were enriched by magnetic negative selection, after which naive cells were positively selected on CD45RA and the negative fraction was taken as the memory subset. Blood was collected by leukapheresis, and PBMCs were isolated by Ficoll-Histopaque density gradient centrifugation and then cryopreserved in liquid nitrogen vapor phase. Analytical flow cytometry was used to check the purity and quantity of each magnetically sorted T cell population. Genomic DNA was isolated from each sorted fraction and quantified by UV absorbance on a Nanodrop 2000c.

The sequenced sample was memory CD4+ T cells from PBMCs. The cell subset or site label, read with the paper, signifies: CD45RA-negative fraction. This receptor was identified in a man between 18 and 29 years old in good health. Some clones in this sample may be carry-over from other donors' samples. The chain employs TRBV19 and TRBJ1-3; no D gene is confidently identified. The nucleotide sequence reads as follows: TGTGCCAGTAGTCCGCGCCGAAACAAACTGACTGGAAACACCATATATTTT. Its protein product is CASSPRRNKLTGNTIYF.